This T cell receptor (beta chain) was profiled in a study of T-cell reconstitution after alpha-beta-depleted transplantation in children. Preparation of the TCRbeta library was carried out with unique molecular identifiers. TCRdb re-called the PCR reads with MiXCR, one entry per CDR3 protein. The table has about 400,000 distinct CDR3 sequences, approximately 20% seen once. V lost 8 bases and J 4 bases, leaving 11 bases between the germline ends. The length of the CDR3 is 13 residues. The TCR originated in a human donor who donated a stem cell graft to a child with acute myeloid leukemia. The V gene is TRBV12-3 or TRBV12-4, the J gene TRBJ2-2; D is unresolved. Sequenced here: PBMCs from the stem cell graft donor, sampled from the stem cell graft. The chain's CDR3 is CASDGRTTGELFF. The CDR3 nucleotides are TGTGCCAGCGACGGAAGAACCACCGGGGAGCTGTTTTTT.